This T cell receptor beta chain was profiled in a study of shared clonotypes between healthy human individuals. Regarding the study as a whole: Depth of sequencing was expected to influence donor clonotype sharing.

Produced via immunoSEQ multiplex PCR; TCRdb's table is partial and in-frame only. The sample carries 550,000 to 750,000 clones, over 95% recorded once. Details on this clone: Its specificity is not known.

Trimming at V came to 0 bases and at J to 6 bases, leaving 4 bases not matched to a gene. Germline values: CDR1 PRHDT, CDR2 FYEKMQ (reference sequence). The CDR3 has 15 amino acids. CD45RO-negative cells were positively selected for CCR7, leaving out terminally differentiated effector memory CD45RA+ cells. The sequenced sample was naive CD8+ T cells sorted from blood. The rearrangement uses TRBV13 and TRBJ1-1; the match to TRBD1 covers 10 bases. The clonotype was recovered from a woman younger than 45 in good health. The CDR3 here is CASSLGTGGFAEAFF. The CDR3 DNA sequence: TGTGCCAGCAGCTTAGGGACAGGGGGCTTTGCTGAAGCTTTCTTT. The full variable domain, rest sourced from reference TRBV13 and TRBJ1-1, is AAGVIQSPRHLIKEKRETATLKCYPIPRHDTVYWYQQGPGQDPQFLISFYEKMQSDKGSIPDRFSAQQFSDYHSELNMSSLELGDSALYFCASSLGTGGFAEAFFGQGTRLTVV.